This T cell receptor (beta chain) was captured in a study of T cell repertoires in cytomegalovirus infection. TCRdb fed the reads into MiXCR, producing one record per CDR3 protein. Here the sample spans 160,000 or so distinct CDR3 sequences, around 24% being singletons. With regard to this clonotype: This may be a read error: a much more frequent sequence differs by one nucleotide.

Trimming took 4 bases from V and 6 from J; bases not matched to a gene: 5. This CDR3 comprises 13 residues. Per germline, CDR1 SGHTA and CDR2 FQGNSA. The clonotype was recovered from a human donor in good health (CMV status not recorded). Some clones in this sample may be carry-over from other donors' samples. The sequenced material came from PBMCs. This chain joins TRBV7-2 and TRBJ2-7; 8 positions agree with TRBD2. The CDR3 loop reads CASSSRGGSEQYF. CDR3 DNA: TGTGCCAGCAGCTCCCGGGGGGGGAGCGAGCAGTACTTC.